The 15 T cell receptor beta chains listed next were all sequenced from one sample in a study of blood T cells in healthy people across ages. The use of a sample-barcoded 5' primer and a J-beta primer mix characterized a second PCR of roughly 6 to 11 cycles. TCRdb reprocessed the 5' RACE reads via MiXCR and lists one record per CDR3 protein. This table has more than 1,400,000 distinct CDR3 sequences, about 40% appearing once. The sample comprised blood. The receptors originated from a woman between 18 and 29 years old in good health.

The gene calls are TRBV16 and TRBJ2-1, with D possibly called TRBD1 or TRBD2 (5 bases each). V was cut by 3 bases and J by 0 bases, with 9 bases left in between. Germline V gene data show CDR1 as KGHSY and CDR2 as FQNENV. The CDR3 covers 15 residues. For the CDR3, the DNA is TGTGCCAGCAGCCAGGGACCTTTCTCCTACAATGAGCAGTTCTTC. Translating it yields CASSQGPFSYNEQFF.

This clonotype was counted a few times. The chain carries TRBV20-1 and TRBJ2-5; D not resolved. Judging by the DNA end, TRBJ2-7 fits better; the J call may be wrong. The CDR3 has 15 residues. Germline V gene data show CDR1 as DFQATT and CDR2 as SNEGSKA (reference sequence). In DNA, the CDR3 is TGCAGTGCCATTCCCGGCGGCGGAGCGAACGGCGAGCAGTACTTC. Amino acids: CSAIPGGGANGEQYF.

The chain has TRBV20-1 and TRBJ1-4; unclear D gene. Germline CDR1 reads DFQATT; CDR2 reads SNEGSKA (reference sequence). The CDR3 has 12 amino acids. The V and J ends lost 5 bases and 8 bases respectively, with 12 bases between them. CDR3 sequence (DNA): TGCAGTGCTCCGCAGAACGGCGAAAAACTGTTTTTT. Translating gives CSAPQNGEKLFF.

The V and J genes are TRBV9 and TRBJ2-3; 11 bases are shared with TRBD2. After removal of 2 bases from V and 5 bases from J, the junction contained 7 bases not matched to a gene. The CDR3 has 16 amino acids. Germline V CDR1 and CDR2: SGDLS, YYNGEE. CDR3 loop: CASSVSSGGAIDTQYF. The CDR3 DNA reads TGTGCCAGCAGCGTGAGTAGCGGGGGGGCCATAGATACGCAGTATTTT.

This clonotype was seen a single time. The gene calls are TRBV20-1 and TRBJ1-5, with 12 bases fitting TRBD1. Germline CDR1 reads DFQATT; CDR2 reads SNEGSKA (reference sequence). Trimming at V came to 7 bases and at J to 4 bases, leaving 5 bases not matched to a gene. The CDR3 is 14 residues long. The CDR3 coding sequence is TGCAGTGGAGGGACAGGGGGCGGTAATCAGCCCCAGCATTTT. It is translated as CSGGTGGGNQPQHF.

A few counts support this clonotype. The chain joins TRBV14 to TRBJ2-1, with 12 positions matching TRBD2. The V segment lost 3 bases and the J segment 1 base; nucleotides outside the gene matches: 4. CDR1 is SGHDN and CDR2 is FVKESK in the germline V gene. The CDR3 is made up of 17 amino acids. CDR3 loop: CASSQRTSGKSYNEQFF. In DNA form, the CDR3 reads TGTGCCAGCAGCCAGCGGACTAGCGGGAAGTCCTACAATGAGCAGTTCTTC.

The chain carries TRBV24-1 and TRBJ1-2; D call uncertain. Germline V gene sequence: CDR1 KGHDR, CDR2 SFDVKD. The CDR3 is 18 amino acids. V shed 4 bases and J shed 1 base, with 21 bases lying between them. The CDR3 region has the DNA TGTGCCACCAGTGACAACGACGTCGACGGTGGACTTAACTATGGCTACACCTTC. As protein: CATSDNDVDGGLNYGYTF.

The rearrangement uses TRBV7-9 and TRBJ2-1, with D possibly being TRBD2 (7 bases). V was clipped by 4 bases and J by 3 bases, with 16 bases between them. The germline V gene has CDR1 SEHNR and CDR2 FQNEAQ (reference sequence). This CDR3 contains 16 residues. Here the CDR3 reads CASSSMGGQGYNEQFF. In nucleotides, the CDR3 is TGTGCCAGCAGCTCAATGGGGGGGCAGGGCTACAATGAGCAGTTCTTC.

DNA of the CDR3: TGCAGTGCTAGAGGAGGAACTAGCGGGAGTTCGGATACGCAGTATTTT. Protein: CSARGGTSGSSDTQYF. This chain links TRBV20-1 with TRBJ2-3, with 11 nucleotides matching TRBD2. The germline CDR1 and CDR2 sequences are DFQATT and SNEGSKA (reference sequence). J lost 6 bases, V lost 1 base, and 9 bases had no gene match. CDR3 length: 16 residues.

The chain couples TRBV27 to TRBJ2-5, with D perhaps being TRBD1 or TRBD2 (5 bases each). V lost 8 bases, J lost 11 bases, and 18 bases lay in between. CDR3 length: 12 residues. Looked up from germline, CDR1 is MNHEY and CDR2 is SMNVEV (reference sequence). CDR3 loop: CASGTGYNEQYF. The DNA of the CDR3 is TGTGCCAGCGGGACCGGTTACAATGAGCAGTACTTC.

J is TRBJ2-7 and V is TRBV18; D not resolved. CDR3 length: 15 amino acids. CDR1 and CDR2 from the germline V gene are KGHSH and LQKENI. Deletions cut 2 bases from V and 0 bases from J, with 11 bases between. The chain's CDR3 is CASSPVSRSSYEQYF. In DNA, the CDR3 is TGTGCCAGCTCACCAGTTTCGAGGAGCTCCTACGAGCAGTACTTC.

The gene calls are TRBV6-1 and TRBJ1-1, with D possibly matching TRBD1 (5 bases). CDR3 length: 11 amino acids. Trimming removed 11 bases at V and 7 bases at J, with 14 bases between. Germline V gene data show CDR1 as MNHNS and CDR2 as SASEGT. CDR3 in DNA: TGTGCCGCAAGGGGACTCAATGAAGCTTTCTTT. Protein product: CAARGLNEAFF.

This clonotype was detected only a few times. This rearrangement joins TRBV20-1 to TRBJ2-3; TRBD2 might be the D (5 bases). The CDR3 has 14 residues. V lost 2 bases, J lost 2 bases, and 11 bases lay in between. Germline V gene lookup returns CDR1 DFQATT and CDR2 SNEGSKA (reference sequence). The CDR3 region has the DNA TGCAGTGCTAGAACTAGAACAAACACAGATACGCAGTATTTT. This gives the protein CSARTRTNTDTQYF.

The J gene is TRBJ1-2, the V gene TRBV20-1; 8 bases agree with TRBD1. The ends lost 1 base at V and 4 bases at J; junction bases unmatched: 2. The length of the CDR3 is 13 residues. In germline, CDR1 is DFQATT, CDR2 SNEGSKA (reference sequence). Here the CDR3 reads CSARGQGSYGYTF. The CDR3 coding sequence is TGCAGTGCTAGAGGACAGGGGAGCTATGGCTACACCTTC.

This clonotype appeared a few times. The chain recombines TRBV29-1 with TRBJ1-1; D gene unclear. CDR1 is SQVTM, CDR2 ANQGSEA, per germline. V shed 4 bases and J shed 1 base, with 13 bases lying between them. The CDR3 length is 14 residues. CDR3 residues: CSVASGSGNTEAFF. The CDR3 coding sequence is TGCAGCGTTGCTTCCGGGAGCGGGAACACTGAAGCTTTCTTT.